This TCR beta chain was sequenced for a study of T cell changes during pregnancy in multiple sclerosis. The CDR3 covers 14 residues. V dropped 4 bases and J dropped 4; count of bases not matched to a gene: 4. In germline, CDR1 is LGHNA, CDR2 YNFKEQ. TCRdb's copy holds only in-frame clones and misses some; the assay was immunoSEQ multiplex PCR. This sample has about 120,000 clones; 93% occur once, and the top ten carry approximately 5.8%. The chain carries TRBV4-2 and TRBJ2-5; TRBD1 aligns across 9 bases. The receptor was derived from a female donor with multiple sclerosis, enrolled in a pregnancy study. The sequenced sample was peripheral blood, obtained before pregnancy. CDR3 coding DNA: TGTGCCAGCAGCCTCGGGACAGGGAGAGAGACCCAGTACTTC. Protein sequence: CASSLGTGRETQYF.